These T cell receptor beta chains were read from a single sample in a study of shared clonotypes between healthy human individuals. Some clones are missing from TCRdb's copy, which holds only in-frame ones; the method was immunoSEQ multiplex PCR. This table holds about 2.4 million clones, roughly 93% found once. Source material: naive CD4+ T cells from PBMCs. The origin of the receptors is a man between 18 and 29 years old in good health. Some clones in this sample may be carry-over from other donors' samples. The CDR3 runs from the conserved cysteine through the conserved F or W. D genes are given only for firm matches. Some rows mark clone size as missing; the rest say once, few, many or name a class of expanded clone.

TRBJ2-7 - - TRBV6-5 CASSYAQVGPYEQYF TGTGCCAGCAGTTACGCGCAGGTTGGTCCCTACGAGCAGTACTTC
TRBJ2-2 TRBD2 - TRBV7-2 CASSLDAGGDTGELFF TGTGCCAGCAGCTTAGATGCGGGAGGGGACACCGGGGAGCTGTTTTTT
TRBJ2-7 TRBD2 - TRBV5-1 CASSSSGGSYEQYF TGCGCCAGCTCCTCTAGCGGGGGCTCCTACGAGCAGTACTTC
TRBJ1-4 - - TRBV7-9 CASSRGRTNEKLFF TGTGCCAGCAGCCGGGGACGGACTAATGAAAAACTGTTTTTT
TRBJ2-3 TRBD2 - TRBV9 CASSTLAGKSTDTQYF TGTGCCAGCAGCACCCTAGCGGGCAAGAGCACAGATACGCAGTATTTT
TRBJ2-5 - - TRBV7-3 CASSSTPTGAQYF TGTGCCAGCAGCTCGACCCCCACTGGGGCCCAGTACTTC
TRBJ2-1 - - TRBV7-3 CASSFTTMSVEQFF TGTGCCAGCAGCTTCACGACAATGTCAGTTGAGCAGTTCTTC
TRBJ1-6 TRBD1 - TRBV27 CATSARQGDSPLHF TGTGCCACCTCCGCAAGGCAGGGGGACTCACCCCTCCACTTT
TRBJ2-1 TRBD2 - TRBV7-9 CASSLVSREGKRFF TGTGCCAGCAGCTTAGTTTCGCGGGAGGGAAAAAGGTTCTTC
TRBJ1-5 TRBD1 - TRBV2 CASSVQTGVSQPQHF TGTGCCAGCAGTGTCCAGACAGGGGTGAGTCAGCCCCAGCATTTT
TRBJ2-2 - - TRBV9 CASSVRSTGELFF TGTGCCAGCAGCGTACGTAGCACCGGGGAGCTGTTTTTT
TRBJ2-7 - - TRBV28 CASSLRGPKSSEQYF TGTGCCAGCAGTCTCAGAGGGCCAAAAAGTTCGGAGCAGTACTTC
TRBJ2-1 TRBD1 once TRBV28 CASSSTPGQLFF TGTGCCAGCAGTTCAACCCCGGGACAGTTGTTCTTC
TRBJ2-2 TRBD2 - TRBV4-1 CASSLQTSGFTGELFF TGCGCCAGCAGCCTCCAGACTAGCGGATTCACCGGGGAGCTGTTTTTT
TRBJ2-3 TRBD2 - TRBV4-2 CASSQGVLAGGTDTQYF TGTGCCAGCAGCCAAGGGGTACTAGCGGGCGGCACAGATACGCAGTATTTT
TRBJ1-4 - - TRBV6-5 CASRPEGRALKLFF TGTGCCAGCAGACCGGAGGGTCGGGCCCTAAAACTGTTTTTT
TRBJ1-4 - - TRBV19 CASSVRALRSTNEKLFF TGTGCCAGTAGTGTCCGGGCCCTCCGCTCAACTAATGAAAAACTGTTTTTT
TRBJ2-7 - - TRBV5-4 CASSQGPVAGEQYF TGTGCCAGCAGCCAGGGACCAGTCGCGGGGGAGCAGTACTTC
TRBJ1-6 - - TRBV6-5 CASSRQSSYNSPLHF TGTGCCAGCAGTCGACAGAGCTCCTATAATTCACCCCTCCACTTT
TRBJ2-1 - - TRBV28 CASSPLSKTYNEQFF TGTGCCAGCAGCCCCCTATCAAAGACCTACAATGAGCAGTTCTTC
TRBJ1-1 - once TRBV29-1 CSVGPPGRAEAFF TGCAGCGTTGGCCCTCCGGGTAGGGCTGAAGCTTTCTTT
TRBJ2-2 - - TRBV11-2 CASIRRVPGHGELFF TGTGCCAGCATAAGGCGCGTACCGGGTCACGGGGAGCTGTTTTTT
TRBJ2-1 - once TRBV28 CASSPDRSSYNEQFF TGTGCCAGCAGCCCCGACAGGAGCTCCTACAATGAGCAGTTCTTC
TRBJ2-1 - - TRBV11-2 CASSLVAYLSSYNEQFF TGTGCCAGCAGCTTAGTAGCCTACCTGAGCTCCTACAATGAGCAGTTCTTC
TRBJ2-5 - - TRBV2 CASTSGHSKKGETQYF TGTGCCAGCACCTCCGGCCATTCCAAGAAGGGAGAGACCCAGTACTTC
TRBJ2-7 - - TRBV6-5 CASSYSGALIDEQYF TGTGCCAGCAGTTACTCTGGGGCACTTATCGACGAGCAGTACTTC
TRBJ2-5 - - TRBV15 CATKMGGWYIGQETQYF TGTGCCACCAAGATGGGAGGATGGTATATTGGCCAAGAGACCCAGTACTTC
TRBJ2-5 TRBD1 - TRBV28 CASSSRGLEETQYF TGTGCCAGCAGTTCGAGGGGGCTGGAGGAGACCCAGTACTTC
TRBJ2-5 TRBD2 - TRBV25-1 CASSEGGRGGETQYF TGTGCCAGCAGTGAGGGCGGCCGGGGGGGGGAGACCCAGTACTTC
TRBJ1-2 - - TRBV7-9 CASSLAQGGYTF TGTGCCAGCAGCTTAGCCCAAGGTGGCTACACCTTC
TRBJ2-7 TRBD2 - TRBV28 CASSFQYGLAGGSYEQYF TGTGCCAGCAGTTTCCAGTACGGACTAGCGGGCGGCTCCTACGAGCAGTACTTC
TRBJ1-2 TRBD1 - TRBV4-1 CASSQEGQANYGYTF TGCGCCAGCAGCCAAGAGGGACAGGCGAACTATGGCTACACCTTC
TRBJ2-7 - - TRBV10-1 CASSLDSLSYEQYF TGCGCCAGCAGCCTAGACAGCCTATCCTACGAGCAGTACTTC
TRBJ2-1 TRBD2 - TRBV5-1 CASEISGGSYNEQFF TGCGCCAGCGAGATTAGCGGGGGCTCCTACAATGAGCAGTTCTTC
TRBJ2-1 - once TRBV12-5 CASGPGTTDRNEQFF TGTGCTAGTGGTCCCGGGACCACAGACCGCAATGAGCAGTTCTTC
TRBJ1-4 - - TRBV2 CASKAVSSSNEKLFF TGTGCCAGCAAGGCAGTATCAAGCTCAAATGAAAAACTGTTTTTT
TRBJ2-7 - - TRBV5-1 CASSLEGRVNEQYF TGCGCCAGCAGCTTGGAGGGACGGGTGAACGAGCAGTACTTC
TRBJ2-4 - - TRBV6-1 CASSDNASGHRAKNIQYF TGTGCCAGCAGTGACAATGCATCGGGACACCGAGCCAAAAACATTCAGTACTTC
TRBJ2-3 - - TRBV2 CASSEGRTSTDTQYF TGTGCCAGCAGTGAGGGGCGGACTAGCACAGATACGCAGTATTTT
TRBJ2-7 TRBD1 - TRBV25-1 CASSRTGTGAYEQYF TGTGCCAGCAGTAGAACCGGGACAGGGGCCTACGAGCAGTACTTC
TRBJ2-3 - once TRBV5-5 CASSSGLSPTDTQYF TGTGCCAGCAGCTCCGGACTATCACCCACAGATACGCAGTATTTT
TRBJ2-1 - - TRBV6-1 CASPSRRGAEQFF TGTGCCAGCCCGAGCAGGAGAGGGGCTGAGCAGTTCTTC
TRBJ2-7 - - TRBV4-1 CASSRNRASTSYEQYF TGCGCCAGCAGCCGCAATCGGGCTTCTACCTCCTACGAGCAGTACTTC